This T cell receptor (beta chain) derives from a study of shared clonotypes between healthy human individuals. Study-level points and caveats: A handful of donors showed sharing of approximately 5% of naive CD4 clonotypes. Researchers found naive subsets generally carried larger estimated richness than memory subsets. Shared clonotypes across all four donors exceeded non-shared ones in generation probability.

About this clone itself: Its matching antigen is unknown.

The CDR3 is 13 amino acids. Trimming left V 0 bases short and J 5 bases short, with 10 bases between. Germline V gene sequence: CDR1 GTSNPN, CDR2 SVGIG (reference sequence). Clones were read by immunoSEQ multiplex PCR, and TCRdb kept only the in-frame ones, dropping some. The table has about 1 million clones, roughly 70% seen once; the top ten hold over 1.3%. The sequencing input was memory CD4+ T cells sorted from blood. Indicated subset: CD45RA-negative fraction. V is TRBV30 and J is TRBJ2-5; no firm D call. This receptor was obtained from a man aged 18 to 30 in good health. The CDR3 bases are TGTGCCTGGAGTGTCGGCCACTCGGAGACCCAGTACTTC. Its protein is CAWSVGHSETQYF.